This T cell receptor beta chain is drawn from a study of shared clonotypes between healthy human individuals. This clone was seen more than once but under ten times. Genomic DNA from each subset was divided evenly over several immunoSEQ plates. Assay used: immunoSEQ multiplex PCR; TCRdb lists only in-frame clones, some missing. The repertoire holds 2 million to 2.5 million clones, with roughly 93% as singletons. The V end was cut by 3 bases, the J end by 6 bases, with 11 bases between. The V gene's germline CDR1 is ENHRY and CDR2 SYGVKD. The CDR3 runs to 14 residues. The chain carries TRBV10-3 and TRBJ1-4, with D perhaps TRBD1 (6 bases). The TCR was taken from a man aged 18-30 years in good health. Some clones in this sample may be carry-over from other donors' samples. Sequences were obtained from naive CD4+ T cells from PBMCs. The subset: CD45RA+ positively selected. The CDR3 loop reads CAISDNRADEKLFF. CDR3 bases: TGTGCCATCAGTGACAACAGGGCGGATGAAAAACTGTTTTTT.